This TCR beta chain was sequenced during a study of T cell responses to AZD1222 COVID-19 vaccine (dated by TCRdb to about 2021). Background for the entire study: AZD1222 recipients with second doses at about 4 weeks or about 12 weeks were pooled, because spike-specific TCR depth and breadth did not differ between schedules. A total of 233 trial participants underwent TCR sequencing, of whom 207 received two doses of AZD1222 and about 25 received two doses of the MenACWY control vaccine. Enrollment into the trials was organized by age into subgroups of 18-55, 56-69 and 70-plus years, and those subgroups contained roughly 150, 30 and 60 TCR-sequenced participants, respectively. Study-wide findings and limitations: Participants were mostly white British, with more females than males. The authors suggested clonal diversity may have been underestimated. In the small 56-69-year group, the increase in depth fell short of significance, most likely because of low power. Conclusions about previously exposed vaccinees are limited, since just a handful of AZD1222 recipients were seropositive for SARS-CoV-2 at baseline. Nearly half of unique spike-specific TCRs reportedly recognized epitopes outside regions mutated in the B.1.351 and B.1.1.7 variants. Because no day 14 peak-response samples were available, the repertoires could be characterized only after the peak T cell response. After two AZD1222 doses, spike-specific TCR breadth and depth were significantly higher than at day 0 and than in MenACWY recipients. Vaccine-associated CD4 TCRs spanned the whole spike protein, with dominant responses in regions 160-218 and 743-854.

Trimmed from V: 6 bases; trimmed from J: 3 bases; junction bases lacking a gene match: 4. The germline V gene supplies CDR1 SNHLY and CDR2 FYNNEI. Reading from cysteine to phenylalanine, the CDR3 counts 14 amino acids. The kept DNA is CDR3 alone, 42 bases in frame from the first base. The CDR3 regions of human TCRbeta chains were analyzed by immunosequencing. In the original analysis: TCRs in the repertoires were compared against a reference library of SARS-CoV-2-specific TCRs that had been generated with the MIRA antigen-specificity platform. Breadth was defined as the fraction of unique TCRs that were SARS-CoV-2-associated, and depth was defined as the fraction of total T cells that were SARS-CoV-2-associated. Using the MIRA data, each spike-specific TCR was mapped to the spike region that the TCR reacts to and placed in a CD4 or CD8 class. Log10-transformed breadth and depth values were compared by one-way ANOVA with Sidak's multiple comparisons tests. Here the immuneACCESS table is served through TCRdb, limited to in-frame sequences with V and J called. Missing clones are a known gap in these copies; in checked studies unresolved V genes cover under half, and the rest lacks a known reason. The V and J calls and clone size are taken from that table; D and trimming were inferred from the DNA. A total of about 100,000 clones appear in this sample, approximately 91% of them only once. Around 19% of the sample comes from the top ten.

Explained via the paper, the time point label denotes: baseline before first vaccination. Vaccinee samples were obtained from the UK trials COV001 and COV002, which included a single-blind randomized controlled phase 2/3 trial of AZD1222 (ChAdOx1 nCoV-19) in healthy adults. Trial participant PBMC samples were collected at day 0 and day 28 after the second dose for TCRbeta chain sequencing. With respect to this clone: There is no known antigen for this receptor. No qualities accompany the bases; no much larger clone lies one base away. This sample also contains other DNA sequences that code for the same CDR3.

The material sequenced was peripheral blood, taken on day 0 of AZD1222 vaccination. The chain was built from TRBV2 and TRBJ2-7; the central 11 bases match TRBD1. The sequence derives from an adult in good health. The DNA reads TGTGCCAGCAGCGCAGGGACAGGGGGCTACGAGCAGTACTTC. This encodes CASSAGTGGYEQYF.